A selection of T cell receptor beta chains follows, all from one sample in a study of cytomegalovirus exposure and HLA in healthy donors. Data came from immunoSEQ multiplex PCR; TCRdb stores just in-frame clones and leaves some out. The sample has fewer than 90,000 clones; about 76% are singletons. Sequenced: PBMCs. These receptors originate from a woman in her 40s in good health and CMV-seropositive. CDR3s include the opening cysteine and the closing phenylalanine or tryptophan. A D gene is named only where the DNA matches it firmly. Rows may omit the clone size; those that give it use once, few, many or a size class.

V,D,size,J,DNA,CDR3
TRBV10-1,NA,NA,TRBJ1-1,TGCGCCAGCAGTGAGTCGTACGGACTATCGAACACTGAAGCTTTCTTT,CASSESYGLSNTEAFF
TRBV5-6,TRBD1,few,TRBJ2-2,TGTGCCAGCAGCTGGGACAGGAACACCGGGGAGCTGTTTTTT,CASSWDRNTGELFF
TRBV7-8,NA,NA,TRBJ2-5,TGTGCCAGCAGCTTAACGGATAGACAGGAGTTGTACCAAGAGACCCAGTACTTC,CASSLTDRQELYQETQYF
TRBV2,NA,NA,TRBJ1-5,TGTGCCAGCAGTGAAGGGCCGGGGGGCAATCAGCCCCAGCATTTT,CASSEGPGGNQPQHF
TRBV29-1,NA,NA,TRBJ1-2,TGCAGCGTTTCAGGGCGAGCTAACTATGGCTACACCTTC,CSVSGRANYGYTF
TRBV6-6,NA,NA,TRBJ1-2,TGTGCCATGCTGGGGGGAGGGGGCTACACCTTC,CAMLGGGGYTF
TRBV13,TRBD1,NA,TRBJ1-4,TGTGCCAGCAGCCTTATCTCGACAGGGAGTTTCGGAAAACTGTTTTTT,CASSLISTGSFGKLFF
TRBV6-4,NA,NA,TRBJ1-2,TGTGCCAGCAGCCCGGACCGGGGTGATGGCTACACCTTC,CASSPDRGDGYTF
TRBV7-3,TRBD2,NA,TRBJ2-7,TGTGCCAGCAGCTTAACCCGCCTAGCGGTTAGGGGCGAGCAGTACTTC,CASSLTRLAVRGEQYF
TRBV4-3,TRBD1,few,TRBJ2-7,TGCGCCAGCAGCCAAGAGGGGACAGGGGCCTACGAGCAGTACTTC,CASSQEGTGAYEQYF
TRBV4-3,NA,NA,TRBJ2-3,TGCGCCAGCAGCCTAGTCGATCGCAGGGGATCTCTCACAGATACGCAGTATTTT,CASSLVDRRGSLTDTQYF
TRBV4-3,TRBD2,NA,TRBJ2-1,TGCGCCAGCAGCCAAGTCGGCTCCTCACTAGCGTCTAATCACAATGAGCAGTTCTTC,CASSQVGSSLASNHNEQFF
TRBV19,NA,NA,TRBJ2-6,TGTGCCACCAGACTAGCTGGGGCCAACGTCCTGACTTTC,CATRLAGANVLTF
TRBV27,NA,NA,TRBJ2-4,TGTGCCAGCAGTTTAGTAGGCGGGTTAGCCAAAAACATTCAGTACTTC,CASSLVGGLAKNIQYF
TRBV10-1,TRBD2,once,TRBJ2-7,TGCGCCAGCAGTGAGAAATGGCGGGAGGCCTACGAGCAGTACTTC,CASSEKWREAYEQYF
TRBV11-1,TRBD2,few,TRBJ2-7,TGTGCCAGCAGCTTGGCTGCCGGGACTACCGACGGCTACGAGCAGTACTTC,CASSLAAGTTDGYEQYF
TRBV4-1,NA,NA,TRBJ1-1,TGCGCCAGCAGCCAAGGCCGGGGTTTGTGGGACACTGAAGCTTTCTTT,CASSQGRGLWDTEAFF
TRBV6-1,NA,NA,TRBJ2-2,TGTGCCAGCATCGAAGGGGGAGGGGACACCGGGGAGCTGTTTTTT,CASIEGGGDTGELFF
TRBV4-1,NA,NA,TRBJ1-1,TGCGCCAGCAGCCAAGTGGACTTATTGGACACTGAAGCTTTCTTT,CASSQVDLLDTEAFF
TRBV18,TRBD2,NA,TRBJ2-3,TGTGCCAGCCCTCGGGCTAGCGGGGGCCCCACAGATACGCAGTATTTT,CASPRASGGPTDTQYF
TRBV18,NA,NA,TRBJ1-6,TGTGCCAGCTCACCTTTGACCAGGGAGGAATCACCCCTCCACTTT,CASSPLTREESPLHF
TRBV7-3,TRBD1,NA,TRBJ2-2,TGTGCCAGCAGCCCCGACAGGGGGCTAGACACCGGGGAGCTGTTTTTT,CASSPDRGLDTGELFF
TRBV5-6,NA,NA,TRBJ2-1,TGTGCCAGCAGCCGGTGGGCCCGAATTTACAATGAGCAGTTCTTC,CASSRWARIYNEQFF
TRBV7-9,TRBD1,NA,TRBJ1-2,TGTGCCAGCAGCCCCGGACAGGGAATTTATGGCTACACCTTC,CASSPGQGIYGYTF
TRBV5-4,NA,few,TRBJ1-3,TGTGCCAGCAGCTTGGGAGTAGAAGGAAACACCATATATTTT,CASSLGVEGNTIYF
TRBV12-5,TRBD1,NA,TRBJ1-2,TGTGCTAGTGGTTTGGCCCAGGGGGCAGGAGGCTACACCTTC,CASGLAQGAGGYTF
TRBV4-2,NA,once,TRBJ2-4,TGTGCCAGCAGCCAAGCCGGAGGGGGCACAAAAAACATTCAGTACTTC,CASSQAGGGTKNIQYF
TRBV7-2,NA,few,TRBJ2-5,TGTGCCAGCAGCGCTAGCCGAGAGACCCAGTACTTC,CASSASRETQYF
TRBV29-1,NA,NA,TRBJ1-5,TGCAGCGTTGCCGAGCAGGGAAGCAATCAGCCCCAGCATTTT,CSVAEQGSNQPQHF
TRBV5-1,TRBD1,NA,TRBJ1-1,TGCGCCAGCAGCTTGGTGCCGGGACAGGGGGGTGAAGCTTTCTTT,CASSLVPGQGGEAFF
TRBV4-2,TRBD2,once,TRBJ2-1,TGTGCCAGCAGTCCGTTAGCGGGAGGAGGTCTCAATGAGCAGTTCTTC,CASSPLAGGGLNEQFF
TRBV30,NA,once,TRBJ1-1,TGTGCCTGGAGTGTATATGGGGCTGCTGAAGCTTTCTTT,CAWSVYGAAEAFF
TRBV7-9,TRBD1,few,TRBJ2-1,TGTGCCAGCAGCTTTCGGACAGGGGGGGTCAATGAGCAGTTCTTC,CASSFRTGGVNEQFF
TRBV30,NA,few,TRBJ1-5,TGTGCCTGGAGTTTTACGGGGGAACAGCCCCAGCATTTT,CAWSFTGEQPQHF
TRBV6-1,TRBD1,NA,TRBJ1-1,TGTGCCAGCAGTGAACACTACAGGGGCGGCACTGAAGCTTTCTTT,CASSEHYRGGTEAFF
TRBV6-5,NA,once,TRBJ1-2,TGTGCCAGCAGTTACGCGGGGTTCTATGGCTACACCTTC,CASSYAGFYGYTF
TRBV7-9,TRBD2,NA,TRBJ2-1,TGTGCCAGCAGCTTAAACCTAGCGGGAGTGAGTGAGCAGTTCTTC,CASSLNLAGVSEQFF
TRBV7-8,TRBD2,NA,TRBJ2-1,TGTGCCAGCAGGGATACCTCTAGCGGGAGTAAAGATGAGCAGTTCTTC,CASRDTSSGSKDEQFF
TRBV29-1,TRBD2,once,TRBJ2-7,TGCAGCGTTGAAGTAGCGGGGGAAATCCGGAGGCAGTACTTC,CSVEVAGEIRRQYF
TRBV6-5,NA,NA,TRBJ1-1,TGTGCCAGCAGGCCTCCTGGAGTGAACACTGAAGCTTTCTTT,CASRPPGVNTEAFF
TRBV7-2,TRBD2,once,TRBJ2-3,TGTGCCAGCAGCCGACCGGGACTAGCGGGAGTCTTTCCAGATACGCAGTATTTT,CASSRPGLAGVFPDTQYF
TRBV27,NA,NA,TRBJ1-2,TGTGCCAGCAGTACCAGTTCCAACTATGGCTACACCTTC,CASSTSSNYGYTF
TRBV28,TRBD1,NA,TRBJ2-7,TGTGCCAGCAGTGGATCCGGGACAGGGACGTACGAGCAGTACTTC,CASSGSGTGTYEQYF